The entry below describes one TCR beta chain. The target antigen is unknown. Time point reported: cycle 4 day 1 (C4D1), after more than five weeks of nivolumab. Each and every patient relapsed after autologous stem cell transplantation, and patients got differing brentuximab vedotin exposure. With magnetic negative selection, CD4+ T cells were purified from PBMCs that had been thawed. These data originate in a study of PD-1 blockade in classical Hodgkin lymphoma. Study-level information: Nivolumab was given intravenously to patients at 3 mg/kg every 2 weeks. Study conclusions and caveats: Exclusion covered patients beginning nivolumab under 1 year post-ASCT.

This CDR3 is built from 14 residues. Germline values: CDR1 SGDLS, CDR2 YYNGEE. Between the trimmed V and J ends, which lost 0 bases and 7 bases, there was a span of 10 bases. Produced via immunoSEQ multiplex PCR; TCRdb's table is partial and in-frame only. This table holds approximately 28,000 clones, over 75% found once. The receptor was isolated from a human donor with classical Hodgkin lymphoma. The chain links TRBV9 to TRBJ2-2; D possibly corresponds to TRBD1 (6 bases). The sequencing used CD4+ T cells from blood, collected before the fourth cycle of nivolumab. CDR3: CASSVDRAGGELFF. The CDR3, as DNA: TGTGCCAGCAGCGTAGACAGGGCGGGCGGGGAGCTGTTTTTT.